Below, 22 T cell receptor beta chains from the same sample are listed, as sequenced in a study of immune characterization of retroperitoneal liposarcoma. TCRdb re-called the PCR reads with MiXCR, one entry per CDR3 protein. The table includes 10,000 to 11,000 distinct CDR3 sequences, approximately 35% detected once. The sample comprised tumor tissue. These receptors were collected from a female donor with retroperitoneal liposarcoma.

This clonotype is medium-sized (0.01 to 0.1%) within its sample. V gene TRBV6-1 combines with J gene TRBJ2-1, with a possible D match to TRBD1 (6 bases). The CDR3 totals 15 residues. From germline, CDR1 is MNHNS and CDR2 SASEGT. Trimming stripped 7 bases from V and 2 bases from J, with 15 bases between. The CDR3 DNA reads TGTGCCAGCACCCCGGTCAGGGGCGCCTACAATGAGCAGTTCTTC. Its translation is CASTPVRGAYNEQFF.

This clonotype was counted many times. As DNA, the CDR3 is TGTGCCAGCAGTTACTCGGAGGGGATAGATACGCAGTATTTT. Translation gives CASSYSEGIDTQYF. The chain carries TRBV6-6 and TRBJ2-3, with TRBD2 as a possible D gene (6 bases). The CDR3 runs 14 residues. Deletions cut 0 bases from V and 5 bases from J, with 9 bases between. Per germline, CDR1 MNHNY and CDR2 SVGAGI (reference sequence).

This clonotype counts as medium-sized. The V and J genes are TRBV7-2 and TRBJ2-1; D is unresolved. The DNA end lines up better with TRBJ2-7; the J call may be wrong. Germline V gene lookup returns CDR1 SGHTA and CDR2 FQGNSA. The CDR3 length is 12 residues. Here the CDR3 reads CASSLTRYEQYF. As DNA, the CDR3 is TGTGCCAGCAGCTTGACTCGTTACGAGCAGTACTTC.

The chain combines TRBV11-2 with TRBJ2-1; perhaps D is TRBD1 or TRBD2 (5 bases each). CDR1 is SGHAT and CDR2 is FQNNGV in the germline V gene. The V gene lost 1 base and the J gene lost 10 bases, with 17 bases spanning the gap. The CDR3 totals 15 residues. The CDR3 DNA follows: TGTGCCAGCAGCTTAGCTTTTGGGGGAACCTACGAGCAGTTCTTC. This translates into CASSLAFGGTYEQFF.

DNA of the CDR3: TGTGCCAGCAGTTTTCTGCAGGGGGCCACCTACGAGCAGTACTTC. Its translation is CASSFLQGATYEQYF. The chain has TRBV12-3 or TRBV12-4 and TRBJ2-7, with 8 bases matching TRBD1. V lost 3 bases to trimming and J lost 2 bases; unmatched junction nucleotides: 6. The CDR3 is 15 residues long.

V gene TRBV7-2 combines with J gene TRBJ2-1; TRBD1 matches at 11 bases. The DNA end lines up better with TRBJ2-7; the J call may be wrong. The CDR3 contains 19 residues. Looked up from germline, CDR1 is SGHTA and CDR2 is FQGNSA. CDR3 in amino acids: CASSPLGQGAGPYYNEQYF. The CDR3 DNA sequence: TGTGCCAGCAGCCCCCTAGGACAGGGGGCTGGCCCTTACTACAATGAGCAGTACTTC.

The rearrangement joins TRBV7-6 to TRBJ2-5; TRBD1 matches at 8 bases. The last part of the DNA fits TRBJ2-7 better; the J call may be wrong. The CDR3 runs 15 residues. Germline loops: CDR1 SGHVS, CDR2 FNYEAQ. CDR3 nucleotide sequence: TGTGCCAGCAGCCTGGACACCGGGACAGGCTACGAGCAGTACTTC. Amino acids: CASSLDTGTGYEQYF.

This clonotype is categorized as medium-sized (0.01 to 0.1%). CDR3 in DNA: TGTGCCAGCAGCAGCCCTACTAGCGGGGGTCTGAGCTCCTACAATGAGCAGTTCTTC. It translates to CASSSPTSGGLSSYNEQFF. V and J are TRBV7-2 and TRBJ2-1, with 11 bases lining up with TRBD2. Trimming cost V 5 bases and J 0 bases; bases outside gene matches: 12. In germline, CDR1 is SGHTA, CDR2 FQGNSA. The CDR3 runs to 19 residues.

This clonotype is medium-sized (0.01 to 0.1%) by share. This chain joins TRBV6-1 and TRBJ1-1, with a weak D call TRBD1 (5 bases). The CDR3 is 14 residues long. Per germline, CDR1 MNHNS and CDR2 SASEGT. Trimming removed 7 bases at V and 1 base at J, with 13 bases between. CDR3 sequence reads: CASTPRAGNTEAFF. The CDR3, as DNA: TGTGCCAGCACCCCCAGGGCAGGGAACACTGAAGCTTTCTTT.

This clonotype was seen a few times. The J gene is TRBJ2-1, the V gene TRBV7-8; 8 positions agree with TRBD2. The CDR3 has 15 residues. Germline CDR1 SGHVS, CDR2 FQNEAQ. V was pared by 4 bases and J by 10 bases, with 12 bases of the junction left unmatched. CDR3 bases: TGTGCCAGCAGCTGGGCCTTCGGGAGGGCCTACGAGCAGTTCTTC. It encodes CASSWAFGRAYEQFF.

At least ten counts were recorded for this clonotype. The chain has TRBV7-2 and TRBJ2-1; tentatively, D is TRBD2 (7 bases). Germline CDR1 is SGHTA and CDR2 is FQGNSA. With 2 bases removed from V and 10 bases from J, the gap between germline ends came to 18 bases. The length of the CDR3 is 15 residues. The CDR3 DNA reads TGTGCCAGCAGCTTACAATCCGGGGGGCTTTACGAGCAGTTCTTC. It translates to CASSLQSGGLYEQFF.

This chain joins TRBV7-6 and TRBJ2-5; 13 positions match TRBD2. Matching the DNA end better, TRBJ2-7 makes the J call doubtful. This CDR3 region has 17 residues. Germline CDR1 SGHVS, CDR2 FNYEAQ. DNA of the CDR3: TGTGCCAGCAGCGTTGGACTAGCGGGGGACGGCTCCTACGAGCAGTACTTC. Its translation: CASSVGLAGDGSYEQYF.

The chain carries TRBV6-6 and TRBJ2-3; the D call may be TRBD1 or TRBD2 (7 bases each). Germline CDR1 reads MNHNY; CDR2 reads SVGAGI (reference sequence). This CDR3 has 14 residues. The V end was cut by 6 bases, the J end by 3 bases, with 13 bases between. CDR3 protein: CASSRGGATDTQYF. In DNA, the CDR3 is TGTGCCAGCAGCAGGGGGGGGGCAACAGATACGCAGTATTTT.

This clonotype occurred a few times. This chain joins TRBV6-1 and TRBJ2-1; 10 nucleotides line up with TRBD2. The DNA end is more similar to TRBJ2-7, so the J call may be wrong. Per germline, CDR1 MNHNS and CDR2 SASEGT. The CDR3 has 17 residues. This CDR3 is CASSEVHSGGSANEQYF. CDR3 nucleotides: TGTGCCAGCAGTGAAGTGCATAGCGGGGGGTCAGCTAATGAGCAGTACTTC.

This clonotype was recorded once. This could be a read error, since a much larger clone is one nucleotide away. This chain connects TRBV6-1 to TRBJ2-7; tentatively, D is TRBD2 (5 bases). The J call is doubtful: the DNA matches TRBJ2-5 better. This CDR3 has 13 amino acids. Germline CDR1 is MNHNS and CDR2 is SASEGT. The CDR3 loop reads CASRLRAVETQYF. CDR3 in DNA: TGTGCCAGCAGGTTGAGGGCGGTGGAGACCCAGTACTTC.

This clonotype is categorized as medium-sized. The chain has TRBV7-2 and TRBJ2-3, with a tentative D call TRBD2 (6 bases). Trimming took off 5 bases at V and 0 bases at J, with 9 bases between the two ends. The CDR3 loop spans 14 amino acids. Germline CDR1 is SGHTA and CDR2 is FQGNSA. This CDR3 is CASSGGGSTDTQYF. DNA of the CDR3: TGTGCCAGCAGCGGAGGAGGGAGCACAGATACGCAGTATTTT.

The rearrangement links TRBV7-6 to TRBJ2-1; D may be TRBD1 (6 bases). The CDR3 consists of 14 residues. Trimming removed 3 bases at V and 7 bases at J, with 13 bases between. Germline lookup yields CDR1 SGHVS and CDR2 FNYEAQ. This CDR3 reads CASSFSQGSNEQFF. The CDR3 region has the DNA TGTGCCAGCAGCTTTTCACAGGGCAGTAATGAGCAGTTCTTC.

This clonotype is medium-sized (0.01 to 0.1%). This chain connects TRBV7-2 to TRBJ2-7; the D call may be TRBD1 or TRBD2 (7 bases each). CDR1 is SGHTA and CDR2 is FQGNSA in the germline V gene. The CDR3 sequence is 16 residues long. V shed 1 base and J shed 3 bases, with 16 bases lying between them. The CDR3 DNA reads TGTGCCAGCAGCTTAGGGGCCCCAGGGGGGGGCTACGAGCAGTACTTC. It codes for CASSLGAPGGGYEQYF.

As for this clonotype: A read error is likely, as this CDR3 ends without the conserved phenylalanine or tryptophan. The DNA is omitted, as the CDR3 cannot be located on it reliably, and the CDR3 follows TCRdb's listing. This sequence joins TRBV6-6 and TRBJ2-6; the table gives TRBD1 as D, unverified against the DNA. The CDR3 length is 16 residues, termini included. Germline V lookup: CDR1 MNHNY, CDR2 SVGAGI (reference sequence). The CDR3 loop is CASSRAGARDEQFFGP.

This chain connects TRBV6-8 to TRBJ2-2; no reliable D call. Germline values: CDR1 MNHGY, CDR2 SAAAGT. CDR3 length: 15 amino acids. V shed 5 bases and J shed 2 bases, with 12 bases lying between them. The CDR3 DNA reads as TGTGCCAGCAGTGGAATCGGATTTAACACCGGGGAGCTGTTTTTT. Amino acid sequence: CASSGIGFNTGELFF.

The rearrangement joins TRBV11-3 to TRBJ2-1, with 11 positions matching TRBD2. Germline V gene lookup returns CDR1 SGHNT and CDR2 YENEEA. The CDR3 loop spans 19 amino acids. V was pared by 5 bases and J by 9 bases, with 21 bases of the junction left unmatched. The DNA for the CDR3 is TGTGCCAGCAGCAACAACATCGTACTAGCGGGAGATCTAAGAGGTGAGCAGTTCTTC. It specifies CASSNNIVLAGDLRGEQFF.

This clonotype was recorded only once. The V call is TRBV6-2 or TRBV6-3, the J call TRBJ2-4; D is unclear. Trimming left V 0 bases short and J 1 base short, with 10 bases between. The CDR3 is made up of 16 amino acids. Germline V gives CDR1 MNHEY, CDR2 SVGEGT. The CDR3 DNA follows: TGTGCCAGCAGTTACTCTTTCAGTCGTGCCAAAAACATTCAGTACTTC. Protein sequence: CASSYSFSRAKNIQYF.